A selection of T cell receptor beta chains follows, all from one sample in a study of T cell repertoires in cytomegalovirus infection. TCRdb used MiXCR to reprocess the reads, holding one entry per CDR3 protein. The data show about 450,000 distinct CDR3 sequences, with under 40% seen just once and roughly an eighth held by the top ten. Material: PBMCs. These receptors were taken from a human donor in good health (CMV status not recorded). Some clones in this sample may be carry-over from other donors' samples. CDR3s include the opening cysteine and the closing phenylalanine or tryptophan. Each record gives: clone size, V gene, J gene, D gene, CDR3 DNA, CDR3 protein. A D gene is named only where the DNA matches it firmly. Not all rows give a size; the values are once, few, many and, for expanded clones, a class.

clone_size: .; v_call: TRBV7-2; j_call: TRBJ1-1; d_call: TRBD1; cdr3_nt: TGTGCCAGCAGCTTAGTTCAGGGGGCCCTGAACACTGAAGCTTTCTTT; cdr3_aa: CASSLVQGALNTEAFF
clone_size: many; v_call: TRBV12-3/TRBV12-4; j_call: TRBJ1-5; d_call: .; cdr3_nt: TGTGCCAGCAGTTTAAGGGACCTACATCAGCATTTT; cdr3_aa: CASSLRDLHQHF
clone_size: .; v_call: TRBV20-1; j_call: TRBJ1-2; d_call: TRBD1; cdr3_nt: TGCAGTGCTAGAGATCAGCGGGACAGGGGGCGCGTCGGCTATGGCTACACCTTC; cdr3_aa: CSARDQRDRGRVGYGYTF
clone_size: many; v_call: TRBV7-2; j_call: TRBJ1-2; d_call: .; cdr3_nt: TGTGCCAGCAGCTTCCGGGACGTCTTTAATGGTGGCTACACCTTC; cdr3_aa: CASSFRDVFNGGYTF
clone_size: .; v_call: TRBV4-3; j_call: TRBJ2-4; d_call: .; cdr3_nt: TGCGCCAGCAGCCAAGAGGACCGTGATTTAGCCAAAAACATTCAGTACTTC; cdr3_aa: CASSQEDRDLAKNIQYF
clone_size: .; v_call: TRBV28; j_call: TRBJ2-1; d_call: .; cdr3_nt: TGTGACAGCAGTTTACAGGGCTACAATGAGCAGTTCTTC; cdr3_aa: CDSSLQGYNEQFF
clone_size: .; v_call: TRBV19; j_call: TRBJ1-5; d_call: .; cdr3_nt: TGTGCCAGTAGTTATCTCCCCCCCGGAGGCAATCAGCCCCAGCATTTT; cdr3_aa: CASSYLPPGGNQPQHF
clone_size: .; v_call: TRBV7-2; j_call: TRBJ1-5; d_call: .; cdr3_nt: TGTTCCAGCAGCCCCCGGGTCCTCGGAAGCAATCAGCCCCAGCCTTTT; cdr3_aa: CSSSPRVLGSNQPQPF
clone_size: .; v_call: TRBV20-1; j_call: TRBJ1-2; d_call: .; cdr3_nt: TGCAGTGCTAGACAGGGTGGCTACACCTTC; cdr3_aa: CSARQGGYTF
clone_size: .; v_call: TRBV2; j_call: TRBJ2-1; d_call: .; cdr3_nt: TGTGCCAGCAGTGAAGACAGGGTCTACAATGAGCAGTTCTTC; cdr3_aa: CASSEDRVYNEQFF
clone_size: few; v_call: TRBV6-4; j_call: TRBJ2-1; d_call: TRBD1; cdr3_nt: TGTGCCAGCAGTGCAGATGGGACAGGGGGGCAGTTCTTC; cdr3_aa: CASSADGTGGQFF
clone_size: many; v_call: TRBV20-1; j_call: TRBJ2-5; d_call: TRBD1; cdr3_nt: TGCAGTGCTACTAGAGGACAGGCGGGCCAATCTTACCAAGAGACCCAGTACTTC; cdr3_aa: CSATRGQAGQSYQETQYF
clone_size: .; v_call: TRBV29-1; j_call: TRBJ1-2; d_call: .; cdr3_nt: TGCAGCGTTGCAGTTGGGGCTAACTATGGCTACACCTTC; cdr3_aa: CSVAVGANYGYTF
clone_size: few; v_call: TRBV6-2/TRBV6-3; j_call: TRBJ2-3; d_call: TRBD1; cdr3_nt: TGTGCCAGCAGTTACGCCCCGGACAGGGATGGCACAGATACGCAGTATTTT; cdr3_aa: CASSYAPDRDGTDTQYF
clone_size: few; v_call: TRBV15; j_call: TRBJ2-3; d_call: .; cdr3_nt: TGTGCCACCAGCAGAGAACGGAGGGTGGGCACAGATACGCAGTATTTT; cdr3_aa: CATSRERRVGTDTQYF
clone_size: .; v_call: TRBV24-1; j_call: TRBJ2-1; d_call: TRBD2; cdr3_nt: TGTGCCACCAGTGACGTGGGACTAGCAGGGGAGAATGAGCAGTTCTTC; cdr3_aa: CATSDVGLAGENEQFF
clone_size: many; v_call: TRBV7-2; j_call: TRBJ2-3; d_call: TRBD2; cdr3_nt: TGTGCCAGCAGCTTTACCGGGACTAGATCCACAGATACGCAGTATTTT; cdr3_aa: CASSFTGTRSTDTQYF
clone_size: .; v_call: TRBV5-1; j_call: TRBJ2-7; d_call: TRBD1; cdr3_nt: TGCGCCAGCAGCTTTGTTACAGGGGAGAGCTACGAGCAGTACTTC; cdr3_aa: CASSFVTGESYEQYF
clone_size: few; v_call: TRBV6-5; j_call: TRBJ1-5; d_call: TRBD1; cdr3_nt: TGTGCCAGCAGTTACTCGCCCGGGACAGGGGGCATCGGCAATCAGCCCCAGCATTTT; cdr3_aa: CASSYSPGTGGIGNQPQHF
clone_size: few; v_call: TRBV23-1; j_call: TRBJ1-3; d_call: TRBD1; cdr3_nt: TGCGCCAGCAGTCAAAACCTACAGGGGTGGAGAAACACCATATATTTT; cdr3_aa: CASSQNLQGWRNTIYF
clone_size: .; v_call: TRBV28; j_call: TRBJ1-4; d_call: .; cdr3_nt: TGTGCCAGCAGTCCGGGTGGGCCGTACGAAAAACTGTTTTTT; cdr3_aa: CASSPGGPYEKLFF
clone_size: few; v_call: TRBV10-3; j_call: TRBJ2-7; d_call: .; cdr3_nt: TGTGCCATCAGTGAGTCAGGTGGGCAGGGGACCGAGCAGTACTTC; cdr3_aa: CAISESGGQGTEQYF
clone_size: many; v_call: TRBV27; j_call: TRBJ1-4; d_call: .; cdr3_nt: TGTGCCAGCAGTTTAAATCTGGGGGCTAATGAAAAACTGTTTTTT; cdr3_aa: CASSLNLGANEKLFF
clone_size: few; v_call: TRBV5-1; j_call: TRBJ1-1; d_call: TRBD1; cdr3_nt: TGCGCCAGCAGCTTGATTCAGGGGGAGAACACTGAAGCTTTCTTT; cdr3_aa: CASSLIQGENTEAFF
clone_size: .; v_call: TRBV12-3/TRBV12-4; j_call: TRBJ2-3; d_call: .; cdr3_nt: TGTGCCAGCAGTCTGGGGACTCCTTGGCAAGCGCGTTACACAGATACGCAGTATTTT; cdr3_aa: CASSLGTPWQARYTDTQYF
clone_size: .; v_call: TRBV11-2; j_call: TRBJ1-1; d_call: .; cdr3_nt: TGTGCCAGCAGCTTAGATATGGAGGGAAACACTGAAGCTTTCTTT; cdr3_aa: CASSLDMEGNTEAFF
clone_size: .; v_call: TRBV28; j_call: TRBJ2-1; d_call: TRBD2; cdr3_nt: TGTGCCAGCAGTTTCCGACTAGCGGACTCAAGCTCCTACAATGAGCAGTTCTTC; cdr3_aa: CASSFRLADSSSYNEQFF
clone_size: .; v_call: TRBV20-1; j_call: TRBJ1-1; d_call: TRBD1; cdr3_nt: TGCAGACTCGGGACAGGGGTAATGGGCACTGAAGCTTTCTTT; cdr3_aa: CRLGTGVMGTEAFF
clone_size: .; v_call: TRBV4-2; j_call: TRBJ2-7; d_call: .; cdr3_nt: TGTGCCAGCAGCCAACTTGTCGACTCTGCCTACGAGCAGTACTTC; cdr3_aa: CASSQLVDSAYEQYF
clone_size: few; v_call: TRBV6-6; j_call: TRBJ2-7; d_call: .; cdr3_nt: TGTGCCAGCAGTTACCCCGGGACGGCTCTCTACGAGCAGTACTTC; cdr3_aa: CASSYPGTALYEQYF
clone_size: few; v_call: TRBV11-2; j_call: TRBJ2-7; d_call: .; cdr3_nt: TGTGCCAGCAGCTTAGATGCGGCGGCCTTGAGCTCCTACGAGCAGTACTTC; cdr3_aa: CASSLDAAALSSYEQYF
clone_size: .; v_call: TRBV2; j_call: TRBJ2-3; d_call: .; cdr3_nt: TGTGCCAGCAGTGCAGAAAGCGCTTTCACAGATACGCAGTATTTT; cdr3_aa: CASSAESAFTDTQYF
clone_size: many; v_call: TRBV7-8; j_call: TRBJ1-5; d_call: .; cdr3_nt: TGTGCCAGCAGTTGGGCAGGGGATAGCAATCAGCCCCAGCATTTT; cdr3_aa: CASSWAGDSNQPQHF
clone_size: .; v_call: TRBV19; j_call: TRBJ1-1; d_call: .; cdr3_nt: TGTGCCAGTCGTATCGGGACAACGAACACTGAAGCTTTCTTT; cdr3_aa: CASRIGTTNTEAFF
clone_size: .; v_call: TRBV11-2; j_call: TRBJ2-7; d_call: .; cdr3_nt: TGTGCCAGCAGCTTAGGCGCGGGAAACCCCTACGAGCAGTACTTC; cdr3_aa: CASSLGAGNPYEQYF
clone_size: .; v_call: TRBV5-1; j_call: TRBJ1-1; d_call: TRBD1; cdr3_nt: TGCGCCAGCACAACAGGGGTCCAGAACACTGAAGCTTTCTTT; cdr3_aa: CASTTGVQNTEAFF
clone_size: few; v_call: TRBV6-1; j_call: TRBJ1-1; d_call: .; cdr3_nt: TGTGCCAGCAGCAATCAGGGGACTGAAGCTTTCTTT; cdr3_aa: CASSNQGTEAFF
clone_size: few; v_call: TRBV9; j_call: TRBJ2-1; d_call: TRBD2; cdr3_nt: TGTGCCAGCAGCGTAGTGGCGCGGGGGGCATACAATGAGCAGTTCTTC; cdr3_aa: CASSVVARGAYNEQFF
clone_size: .; v_call: TRBV27; j_call: TRBJ2-7; d_call: TRBD2; cdr3_nt: TGTGCCAGCAGGGTGACCGGGAGGGGTACGAGGTACGAGCAGTACTTC; cdr3_aa: CASRVTGRGTRYEQYF
clone_size: .; v_call: TRBV4-1; j_call: TRBJ2-3; d_call: .; cdr3_nt: TGCGCCAGCAGCCAAGATGGGGTCAGAGATACGCAGTATTTT; cdr3_aa: CASSQDGVRDTQYF
clone_size: .; v_call: TRBV12-3/TRBV12-4; j_call: TRBJ2-2; d_call: .; cdr3_nt: TGTGCCAGCAACCGTTGGAAGGGCGTGAGCACCGGGGAGCTGTTTTTT; cdr3_aa: CASNRWKGVSTGELFF
clone_size: few; v_call: TRBV9; j_call: TRBJ2-1; d_call: .; cdr3_nt: TGTGCCAGCAGCGTAAGTAGCGGCTCCTACAATGAGCAGTTCTTC; cdr3_aa: CASSVSSGSYNEQFF
clone_size: .; v_call: TRBV27; j_call: TRBJ2-3; d_call: .; cdr3_nt: TGTGCCAGCAGTTTAATGGGCAGCACAGATACGCAGTATTTT; cdr3_aa: CASSLMGSTDTQYF
clone_size: .; v_call: TRBV2; j_call: TRBJ2-5; d_call: .; cdr3_nt: TGTGCCAGCAGTGCGGGGTCGGGTAGTTTTGAGACCCAGTACTTC; cdr3_aa: CASSAGSGSFETQYF
clone_size: .; v_call: TRBV6-6; j_call: TRBJ1-4; d_call: TRBD1; cdr3_nt: TGTGCCAGCTTACTACAGGGGAATGAAAAACTGTTTTTT; cdr3_aa: CASLLQGNEKLFF
clone_size: few; v_call: TRBV29-1; j_call: TRBJ2-5; d_call: TRBD2; cdr3_nt: TGCAGCGTTGAGGCGACTAGCGCGGGGGGAGAGACCCAGTACTTC; cdr3_aa: CSVEATSAGGETQYF
clone_size: many; v_call: TRBV7-9; j_call: TRBJ2-7; d_call: TRBD1; cdr3_nt: TGTGCCAGCAGCTTATTTCCGATCCCGGGACAGCACTACGAGCAGTACTTC; cdr3_aa: CASSLFPIPGQHYEQYF
clone_size: .; v_call: TRBV7-6; j_call: TRBJ2-5; d_call: .; cdr3_nt: TGTGCCAGCAGCTTATCTGGGGGGGCGTGGGAGACCCAGTACTTC; cdr3_aa: CASSLSGGAWETQYF
clone_size: .; v_call: TRBV6-8; j_call: TRBJ1-6; d_call: TRBD1; cdr3_nt: TGTGCCAGCAGTTACTCAGGGACAGTAAGCTCACCCCTCCACTTT; cdr3_aa: CASSYSGTVSSPLHF
clone_size: few; v_call: TRBV12-3/TRBV12-4; j_call: TRBJ2-7; d_call: .; cdr3_nt: TGTGCCAGCACAAGGGGCTCCTACGAGCAGTACTTC; cdr3_aa: CASTRGSYEQYF
clone_size: .; v_call: TRBV5-1; j_call: TRBJ2-5; d_call: TRBD1; cdr3_nt: TGCGCCAGCAGCCCCAAGACAGGGGCCATAGGAGAGACCCAGTACTTC; cdr3_aa: CASSPKTGAIGETQYF
clone_size: few; v_call: TRBV7-2; j_call: TRBJ2-6; d_call: TRBD1; cdr3_nt: TGTGCCAGCAGCTTCCGGGACAGGGGGACTGGGGCCAACGTCCTGACTTTC; cdr3_aa: CASSFRDRGTGANVLTF
clone_size: .; v_call: TRBV4-2; j_call: TRBJ2-7; d_call: .; cdr3_nt: TGTGCCAGCAGCCAAGACAGGGTCGACGAGCAGTACTTC; cdr3_aa: CASSQDRVDEQYF
clone_size: many; v_call: TRBV7-2; j_call: TRBJ1-2; d_call: .; cdr3_nt: TGTGCCAGCAGCTTAGAAATACTGGACGGACACTATGGCTACACCTTC; cdr3_aa: CASSLEILDGHYGYTF
clone_size: few; v_call: TRBV7-8; j_call: TRBJ1-1; d_call: .; cdr3_nt: TGTGCCAGCAGCTTAGTGGGGGTGGCTTTCTTT; cdr3_aa: CASSLVGVAFF